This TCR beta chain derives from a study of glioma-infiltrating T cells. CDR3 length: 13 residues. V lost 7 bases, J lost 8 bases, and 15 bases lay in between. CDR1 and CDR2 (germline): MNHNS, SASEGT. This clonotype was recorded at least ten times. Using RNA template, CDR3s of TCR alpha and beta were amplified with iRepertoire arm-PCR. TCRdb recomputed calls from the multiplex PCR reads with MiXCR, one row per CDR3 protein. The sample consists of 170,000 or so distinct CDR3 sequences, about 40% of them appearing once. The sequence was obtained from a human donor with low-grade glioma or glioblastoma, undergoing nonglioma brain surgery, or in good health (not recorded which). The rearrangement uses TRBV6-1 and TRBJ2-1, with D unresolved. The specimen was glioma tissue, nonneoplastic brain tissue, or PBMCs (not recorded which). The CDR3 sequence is CASMSGGRDEQFF. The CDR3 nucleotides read TGTGCCAGCATGTCCGGCGGTCGGGATGAGCAGTTCTTC.